This T cell receptor beta chain was identified in a study of shared clonotypes between healthy human individuals (dated by TCRdb to about 2020). With respect to the entire study: The cohort included a few men and a couple of women between 18 and 49 years of age. To estimate repertoire size and how much clonotypes are shared between individuals, the study performed deep sequencing of blood TCR repertoires from five healthy adults. Different laboratories and diverse techniques were used to prepare libraries and sequence TCR repertoires, to increase sequencing depth and limit assay-specific biases. Between about 0.85 and 9.5 billion PBMCs per donor were obtained by leukapheresis.

Deletion took 1 base off V and 3 bases off J, with a span of 15 bases between the germline ends. Looking up the germline V gene yields CDR1 MNHNS and CDR2 SASEGT. From the cysteine up to the phenylalanine, the CDR3 has a length of 16 residues. Of the read, only the CDR3 DNA is kept; its 48 bases are in frame from base 1. Remarks on this clone: This receptor's antigen is unknown. Per-nucleotide qualities are absent, and no much larger clonotype sits a single base away.

Findings and caveats that apply to the study as a whole: Pairwise subsampling indicated that sequencing depth was expected to affect the degree of clonotype sharing among donors. Sampling was limited to blood, and TCR repertoires in tissue likely differ from TCR repertoires in blood. Because the study included a small number of donors, the genetic and exposure-history diversity represented was limited.

Using the deep immunoSEQ assay, multiplex PCR amplified TCR CDR3 regions from genomic DNA. For each cell subset, the extracted genomic DNA was distributed evenly across all wells of several immunoSEQ 96-well plates, and each plate served as one replicate. For unsorted PBMC, approximately 290 ng of genomic DNA, equivalent to around 30,000 T cell genomes, went into each replicate PCR. Unsorted PBMC genomic DNA was sequenced across ten immunoSEQ deep assay plates. Purified libraries were measured with a Qubit 3.0 fluorometer, size-checked on a Bioanalyzer 2100, and measured again with the KAPA Library Quantification kit. Every immunoSEQ 96-well plate was sequenced on a dedicated single-read 150-cycle Illumina NextSeq 550 flow cell. Per the authors' processing: Because the immunoSEQ output included only junctional sequences and no quality scores, the filtering could not be the same as the filtering used for full-length reads. Sequences were annotated with PyIR, a Python wrapper for IgBLAST v1.9, using IMGT germline references to assign V/J genes and CDR3. Reads with weak V/J assignments (E-value above 1e-6), missing CDR3, stop codons, out-of-frame junctions, or ambiguous translated residues were removed. A V3J clonotype was defined by an identical inferred V gene, J gene, and CDR3 amino acid sequence. To compute the percentage overlap between repertoires, the number of shared unique clonotypes was divided by the size of the smaller repertoire. RTK rarefaction, the Chao1 estimator, and Recon v2.1 estimates of unobserved clonotypes were used to assess repertoire richness. What TCRdb holds here is the immuneACCESS table cut down to in-frame rearrangements. Part of the clones is not present; checked against another copy, under half of the missing clones reflect an unresolved V gene, and the others are unexplained. The D gene and trimming were derived from the DNA, and the V and J assignments and clone size from that table. Recorded for this sample are about 460,000 clones; 60% to 80% of them occurred a single time. Around 12% of the sample is held by the ten biggest clonotypes.

The donors were healthy, HIV-negative adults with no recently reported acute infections or vaccinations. Every donor was a Caucasian adult residing in Nashville, Tennessee, USA. For unsorted samples, tens of millions of PBMCs were counted, and genomic DNA was extracted using the QIAamp DNA Blood Mini kit. Blood was collected by leukapheresis, and PBMCs were isolated by Ficoll-Histopaque density gradient centrifugation and then cryopreserved in liquid nitrogen vapor phase. The chain is encoded by TRBV6-1 joined to TRBJ1-2; the D gene identity is not certain. Sequencing used PBMCs. The sequence was obtained from a woman aged 35 to 49 in good health. Some clones in this sample may be carry-over from other donors' samples. The CDR3 is CASSEGRGAIDYGYTF. The nucleotide sequence reads as follows: TGTGCCAGCAGTGAAGGGCGAGGAGCCATCGACTATGGCTACACCTTC.